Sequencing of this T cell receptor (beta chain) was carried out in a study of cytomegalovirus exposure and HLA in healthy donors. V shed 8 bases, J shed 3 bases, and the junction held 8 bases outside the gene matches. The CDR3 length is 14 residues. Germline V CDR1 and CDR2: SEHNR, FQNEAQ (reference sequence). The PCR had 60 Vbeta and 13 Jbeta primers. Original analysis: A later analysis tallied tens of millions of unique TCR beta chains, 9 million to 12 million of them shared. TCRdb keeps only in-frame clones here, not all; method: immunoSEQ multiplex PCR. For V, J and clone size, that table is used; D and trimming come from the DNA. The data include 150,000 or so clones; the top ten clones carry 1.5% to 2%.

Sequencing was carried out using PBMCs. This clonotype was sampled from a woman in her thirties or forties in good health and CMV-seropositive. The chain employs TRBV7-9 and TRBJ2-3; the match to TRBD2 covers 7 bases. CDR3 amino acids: CASSFLADTDTQYF. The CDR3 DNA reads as TGTGCCAGCTCTTTCCTAGCGGATACAGATACGCAGTATTTT.